This is a list of T cell receptor beta chains from one sample in a study of cytomegalovirus exposure and HLA in healthy donors. Sequencing was performed with immunoSEQ multiplex PCR; in TCRdb, only in-frame clones are kept and a portion is missing. The sample has hundreds of thousands of clones, 80% to 90% seen once; the top ten hold 2.5% to 3%. Sequenced sample: PBMCs. The receptors originated from a man younger than 35 in good health and CMV-seronegative. Each CDR3 is given with its conserved first and last residue. Each record gives: J gene, D gene, V gene, CDR3 protein. The D gene is left open where the match is weak.

J: TRBJ1-5
D: TRBD1
V: TRBV19
CDR3: CASSGDTGGGNQPQHF

J: TRBJ1-1
D: .
V: TRBV6-5
CDR3: CASCQGTEAFF

J: TRBJ2-7
D: TRBD1
V: TRBV5-1
CDR3: CASTPYPGQGRSEQYF

J: TRBJ1-1
D: .
V: TRBV4-1
CDR3: CASSLESGTEAFF

J: TRBJ2-7
D: .
V: TRBV11-2
CDR3: CASSLETRGEQYF

J: TRBJ2-2
D: .
V: TRBV2
CDR3: CASSGTGSTGELFF

J: TRBJ2-2
D: .
V: TRBV7-2
CDR3: CASSLRGFTGELFF

J: TRBJ2-5
D: TRBD2
V: TRBV2
CDR3: CASRELAGGQETQYF

J: TRBJ1-2
D: .
V: TRBV6-5
CDR3: CASSYTLGRGSGYTF

J: TRBJ2-5
D: .
V: TRBV6-4
CDR3: CASSDGASQYF

J: TRBJ2-2
D: .
V: TRBV5-1
CDR3: CASSLDSANTGELFF

J: TRBJ1-5
D: TRBD1
V: TRBV27
CDR3: CASSLWVGTGLDQPQHF

J: TRBJ1-1
D: TRBD1
V: TRBV5-1
CDR3: CASSPRQGMDTEAFF

J: TRBJ2-7
D: TRBD2
V: TRBV6-1
CDR3: CASSEGAGLAVQVEQYF

J: TRBJ2-5
D: .
V: TRBV4-3
CDR3: CASSQAYSGTQYF

J: TRBJ2-3
D: TRBD1
V: TRBV28
CDR3: CATLTGGAGDTQYF

J: TRBJ1-5
D: .
V: TRBV4-1
CDR3: CASSHGVAGNQPQHF

J: TRBJ1-6
D: .
V: TRBV4-3
CDR3: CASSQELGQASSPLHF

J: TRBJ1-1
D: .
V: TRBV10-3
CDR3: CAISETGPRVNTEAFF

J: TRBJ2-7
D: TRBD1
V: TRBV2
CDR3: CASSLYRDSSYEQYF

J: TRBJ2-5
D: .
V: TRBV2
CDR3: CASRSEVGTQYF

J: TRBJ2-6
D: .
V: TRBV18
CDR3: CASSPAQGRMAGANVLTF

J: TRBJ1-2
D: .
V: TRBV10-1
CDR3: CASSDFLVGAALGGYTF

J: TRBJ1-4
D: .
V: TRBV6-5
CDR3: CASSYSGGVHEKLFF

J: TRBJ1-1
D: .
V: TRBV5-1
CDR3: CASSFIGGEAFF

J: TRBJ2-3
D: TRBD1
V: TRBV5-8
CDR3: CASSLPGGSKDTQYF

J: TRBJ2-2
D: TRBD1
V: TRBV4-2
CDR3: CASSQGPGTGGTGELFF

J: TRBJ2-5
D: .
V: TRBV6-6
CDR3: CASSYGRQETQYF

J: TRBJ1-2
D: .
V: TRBV14
CDR3: CASSQTANYGYTF

J: TRBJ2-2
D: .
V: TRBV27
CDR3: CASIKWSTGELFF

J: TRBJ2-7
D: .
V: TRBV30
CDR3: CAWSVTGYEQYF

J: TRBJ2-5
D: .
V: TRBV4-3
CDR3: CASSQDPRQGETQYF